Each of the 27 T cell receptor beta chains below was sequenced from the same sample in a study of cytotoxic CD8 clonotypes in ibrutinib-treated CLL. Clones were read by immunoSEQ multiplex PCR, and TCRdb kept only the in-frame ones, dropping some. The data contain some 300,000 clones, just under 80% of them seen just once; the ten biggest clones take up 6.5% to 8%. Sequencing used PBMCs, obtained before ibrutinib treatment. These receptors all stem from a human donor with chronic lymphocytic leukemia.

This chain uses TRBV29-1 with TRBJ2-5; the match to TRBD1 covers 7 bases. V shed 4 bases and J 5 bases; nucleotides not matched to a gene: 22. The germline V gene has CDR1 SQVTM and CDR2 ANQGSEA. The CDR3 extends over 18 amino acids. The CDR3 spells CSVVAWQGVTVSAETQYF. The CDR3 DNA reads TGCAGCGTTGTAGCTTGGCAGGGGGTTACCGTCTCGGCGGAGACCCAGTACTTC.

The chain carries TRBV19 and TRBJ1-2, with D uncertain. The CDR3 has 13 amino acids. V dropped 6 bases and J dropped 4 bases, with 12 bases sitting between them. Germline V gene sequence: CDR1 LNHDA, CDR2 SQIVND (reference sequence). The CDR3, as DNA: TGTGCCAGTAGAAGGGCAAGACTCTATGGCTACACCTTC. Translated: CASRRARLYGYTF.

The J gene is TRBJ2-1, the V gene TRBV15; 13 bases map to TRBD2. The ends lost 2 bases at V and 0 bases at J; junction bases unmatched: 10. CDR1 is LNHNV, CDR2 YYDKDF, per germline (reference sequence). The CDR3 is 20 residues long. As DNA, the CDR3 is TGTGCCACCAGCAGAATCCCCACTAGCGGGAGGGTAAGCTCCTACAATGAGCAGTTCTTC. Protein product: CATSRIPTSGRVSSYNEQFF.

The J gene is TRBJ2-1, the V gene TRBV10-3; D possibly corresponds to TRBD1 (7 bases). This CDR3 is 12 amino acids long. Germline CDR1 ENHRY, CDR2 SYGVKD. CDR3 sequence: CARGQGGDEQFF. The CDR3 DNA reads TGTGCAAGGGGGCAGGGGGGCGATGAGCAGTTCTTC.

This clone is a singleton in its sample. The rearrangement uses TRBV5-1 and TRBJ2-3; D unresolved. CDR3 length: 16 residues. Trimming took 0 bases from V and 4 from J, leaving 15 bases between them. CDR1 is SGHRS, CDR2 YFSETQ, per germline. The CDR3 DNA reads TGCGCCAGCAGCTTGGTCCCCAACGTCGGAGCAGATACGCAGTATTTT. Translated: CASSLVPNVGADTQYF.

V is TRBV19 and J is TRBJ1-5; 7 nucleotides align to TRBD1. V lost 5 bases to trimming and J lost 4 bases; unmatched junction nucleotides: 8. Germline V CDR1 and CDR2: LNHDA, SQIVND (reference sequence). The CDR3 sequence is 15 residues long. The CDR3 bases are TGTGCCAGTAGTTTGGGTACAGGGGAGAATCAGCCCCAGCATTTT. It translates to CASSLGTGENQPQHF.

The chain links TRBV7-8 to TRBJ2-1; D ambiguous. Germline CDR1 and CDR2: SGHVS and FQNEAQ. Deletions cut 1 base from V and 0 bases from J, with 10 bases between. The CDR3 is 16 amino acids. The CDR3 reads CASSLGRQSSYNEQFF. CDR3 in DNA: TGTGCCAGCAGCTTAGGGCGGCAGAGCTCCTACAATGAGCAGTTCTTC.

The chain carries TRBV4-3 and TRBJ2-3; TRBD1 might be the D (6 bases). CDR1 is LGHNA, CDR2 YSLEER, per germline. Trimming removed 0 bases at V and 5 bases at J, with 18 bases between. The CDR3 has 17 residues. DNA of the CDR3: TGCGCCAGCAGCCAAGATTTACAGGGCGGGCCCAGAGATACGCAGTATTTT. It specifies CASSQDLQGGPRDTQYF.

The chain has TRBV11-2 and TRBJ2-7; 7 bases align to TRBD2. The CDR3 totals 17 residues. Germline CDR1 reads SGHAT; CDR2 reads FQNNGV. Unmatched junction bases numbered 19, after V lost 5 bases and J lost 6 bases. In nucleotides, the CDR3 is TGTGCCAGCAGCCAGGACGGACCCGGGACTACTTTACCCGAGCAGTACTTC. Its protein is CASSQDGPGTTLPEQYF.

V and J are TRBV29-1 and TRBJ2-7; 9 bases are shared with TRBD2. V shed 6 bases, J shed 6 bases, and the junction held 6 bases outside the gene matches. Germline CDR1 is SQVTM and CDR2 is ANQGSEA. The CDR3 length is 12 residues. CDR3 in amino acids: CSVSGLAGEQYF. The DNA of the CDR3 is TGCAGCGTGTCGGGACTAGCTGGCGAGCAGTACTTC.

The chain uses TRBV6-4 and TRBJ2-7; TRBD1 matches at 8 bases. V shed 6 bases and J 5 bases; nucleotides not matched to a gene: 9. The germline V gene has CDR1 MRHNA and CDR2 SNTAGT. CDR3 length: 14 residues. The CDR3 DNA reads TGTGCCAGCAGGGGGTGGACAGGGACCCACGAGCAGTACTTC. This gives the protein CASRGWTGTHEQYF.

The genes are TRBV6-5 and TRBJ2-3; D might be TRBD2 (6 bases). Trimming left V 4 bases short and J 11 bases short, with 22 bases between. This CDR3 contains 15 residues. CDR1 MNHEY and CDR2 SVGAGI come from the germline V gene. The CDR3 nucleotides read TGTGCCAGCAGTTTCCGGACTAAATCGCGCGGTGGGCAGTATTTT. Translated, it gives CASSFRTKSRGGQYF.

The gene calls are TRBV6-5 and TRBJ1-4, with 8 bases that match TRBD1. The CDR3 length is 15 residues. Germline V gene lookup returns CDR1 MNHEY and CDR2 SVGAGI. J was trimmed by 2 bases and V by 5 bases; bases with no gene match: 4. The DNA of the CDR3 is TGTGCCAGCAGTCCTACAGGGGGGACTAATGAAAAACTGTTTTTT. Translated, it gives CASSPTGGTNEKLFF.

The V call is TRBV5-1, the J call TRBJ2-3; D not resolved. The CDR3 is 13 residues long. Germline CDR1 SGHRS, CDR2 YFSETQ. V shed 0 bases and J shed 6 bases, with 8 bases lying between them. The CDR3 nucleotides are TGCGCCAGCAGCTTGGCCATTGCTGATACGCAGTATTTT. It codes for CASSLAIADTQYF.

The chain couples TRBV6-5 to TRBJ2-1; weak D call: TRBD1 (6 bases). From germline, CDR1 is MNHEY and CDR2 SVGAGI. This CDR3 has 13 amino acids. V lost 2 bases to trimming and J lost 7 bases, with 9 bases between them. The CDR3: CASSYAGVNEQFF. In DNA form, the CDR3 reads TGTGCCAGCAGTTACGCAGGGGTGAATGAGCAGTTCTTC.

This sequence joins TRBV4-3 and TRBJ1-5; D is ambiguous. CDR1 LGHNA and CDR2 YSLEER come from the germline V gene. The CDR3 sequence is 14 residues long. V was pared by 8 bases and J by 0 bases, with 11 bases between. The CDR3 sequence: CASGEVYSNQPQHF. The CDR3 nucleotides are TGCGCCAGCGGCGAAGTCTATAGCAATCAGCCCCAGCATTTT.

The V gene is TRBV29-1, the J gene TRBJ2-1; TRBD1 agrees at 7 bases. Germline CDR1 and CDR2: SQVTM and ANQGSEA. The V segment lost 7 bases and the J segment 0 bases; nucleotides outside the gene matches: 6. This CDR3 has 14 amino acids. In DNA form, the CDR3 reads TGCAGCGCCACGACAGGGACCTCCTACAATGAGCAGTTCTTC. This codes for CSATTGTSYNEQFF.

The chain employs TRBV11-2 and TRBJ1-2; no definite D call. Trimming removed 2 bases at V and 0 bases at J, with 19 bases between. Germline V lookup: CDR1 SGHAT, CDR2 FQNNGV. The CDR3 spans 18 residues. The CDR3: CASSLYRRAAFPNYGYTF. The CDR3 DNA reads TGTGCCAGCAGCTTATACCGTAGGGCAGCCTTCCCTAACTATGGCTACACCTTC. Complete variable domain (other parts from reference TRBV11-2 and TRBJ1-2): EAGVAQSPRYKIIEKRQSVAFWCNPISGHATLYWYQQILGQGPKLLIQFQNNGVVDDSQLPKDRFSAERLKGVDSTLKIQPAKLEDSAVYLCASSLYRRAAFPNYGYTFGSGTRLTVV.

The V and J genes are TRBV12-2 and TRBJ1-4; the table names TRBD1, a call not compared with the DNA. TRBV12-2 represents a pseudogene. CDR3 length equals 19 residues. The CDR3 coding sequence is TGTGCAAGTCGCTCTCGGATGCGGGACAGGGGGGCGAAAAATGAAAAACTGTTTTTT. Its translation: CASRSRMRDRGAKNEKLFF.

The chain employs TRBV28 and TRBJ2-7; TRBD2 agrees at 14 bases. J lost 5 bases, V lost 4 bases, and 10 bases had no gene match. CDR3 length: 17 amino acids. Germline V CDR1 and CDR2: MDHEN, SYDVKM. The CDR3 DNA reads TGTGCCAGCAGTTCGACCCCCGGGACTAGCGGGAGCCACGAGCAGTACTTC. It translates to CASSSTPGTSGSHEQYF.

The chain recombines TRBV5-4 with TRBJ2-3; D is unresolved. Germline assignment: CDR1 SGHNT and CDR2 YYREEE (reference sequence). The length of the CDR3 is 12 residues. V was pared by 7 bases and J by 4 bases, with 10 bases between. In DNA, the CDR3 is TGTGCCAGCCGTGGGGTGGCAGATACGCAGTATTTT. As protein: CASRGVADTQYF.

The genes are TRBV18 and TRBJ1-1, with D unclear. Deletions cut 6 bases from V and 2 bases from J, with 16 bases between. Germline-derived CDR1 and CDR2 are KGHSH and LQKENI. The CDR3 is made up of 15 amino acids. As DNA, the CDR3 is TGTGCCAGCTCGGAAAACTACGGAGAAAACACTGAAGCTTTCTTT. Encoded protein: CASSENYGENTEAFF.

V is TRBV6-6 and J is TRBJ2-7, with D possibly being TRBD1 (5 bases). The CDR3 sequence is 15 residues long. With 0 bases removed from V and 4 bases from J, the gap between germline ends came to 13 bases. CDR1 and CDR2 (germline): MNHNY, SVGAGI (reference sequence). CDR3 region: CASSYSSRAPYEQYF. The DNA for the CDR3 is TGTGCCAGCAGTTACTCGAGCAGGGCTCCTTACGAGCAGTACTTC.

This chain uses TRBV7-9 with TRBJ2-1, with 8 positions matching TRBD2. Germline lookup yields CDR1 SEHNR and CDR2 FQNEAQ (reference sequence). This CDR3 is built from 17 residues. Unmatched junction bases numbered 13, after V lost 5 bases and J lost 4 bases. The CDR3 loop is CASSGGLREDPYNEQFF. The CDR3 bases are TGTGCCAGCAGCGGGGGGCTGCGGGAGGACCCTTACAATGAGCAGTTCTTC.

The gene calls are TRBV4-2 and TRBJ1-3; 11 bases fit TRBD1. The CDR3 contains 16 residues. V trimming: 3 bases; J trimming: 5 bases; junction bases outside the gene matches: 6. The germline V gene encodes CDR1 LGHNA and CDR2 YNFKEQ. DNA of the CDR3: TGTGCCAGCAGCCATGGACAGGGGGCGTTTAGAAACACCATATATTTT. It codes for CASSHGQGAFRNTIYF.

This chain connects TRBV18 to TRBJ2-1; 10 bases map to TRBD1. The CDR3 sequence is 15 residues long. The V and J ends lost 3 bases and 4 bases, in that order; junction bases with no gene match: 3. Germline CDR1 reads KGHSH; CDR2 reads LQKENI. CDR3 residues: CASSPDRGVYNEQFF. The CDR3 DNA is TGTGCCAGCTCACCGGACAGGGGGGTTTACAATGAGCAGTTCTTC.

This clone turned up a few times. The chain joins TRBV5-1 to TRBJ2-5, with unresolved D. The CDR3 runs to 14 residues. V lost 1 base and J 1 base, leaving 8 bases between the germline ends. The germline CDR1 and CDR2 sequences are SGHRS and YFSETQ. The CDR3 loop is CASSLWVSQETQYF. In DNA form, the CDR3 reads TGCGCCAGCAGCTTGTGGGTCAGCCAAGAGACCCAGTACTTC.